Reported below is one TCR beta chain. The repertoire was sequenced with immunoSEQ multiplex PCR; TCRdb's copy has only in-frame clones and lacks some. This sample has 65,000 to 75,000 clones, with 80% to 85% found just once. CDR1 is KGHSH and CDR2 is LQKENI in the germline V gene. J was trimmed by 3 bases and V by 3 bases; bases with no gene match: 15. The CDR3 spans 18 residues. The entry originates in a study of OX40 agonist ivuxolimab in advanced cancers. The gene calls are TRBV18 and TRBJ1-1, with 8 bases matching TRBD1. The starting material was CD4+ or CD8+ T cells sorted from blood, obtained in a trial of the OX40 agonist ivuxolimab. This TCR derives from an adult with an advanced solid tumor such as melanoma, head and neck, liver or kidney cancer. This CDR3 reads CASSPLGTGTEADTEAFF. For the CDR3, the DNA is TGTGCCAGCTCACCCCTTGGGACAGGAACGGAAGCGGACACTGAAGCTTTCTTT.